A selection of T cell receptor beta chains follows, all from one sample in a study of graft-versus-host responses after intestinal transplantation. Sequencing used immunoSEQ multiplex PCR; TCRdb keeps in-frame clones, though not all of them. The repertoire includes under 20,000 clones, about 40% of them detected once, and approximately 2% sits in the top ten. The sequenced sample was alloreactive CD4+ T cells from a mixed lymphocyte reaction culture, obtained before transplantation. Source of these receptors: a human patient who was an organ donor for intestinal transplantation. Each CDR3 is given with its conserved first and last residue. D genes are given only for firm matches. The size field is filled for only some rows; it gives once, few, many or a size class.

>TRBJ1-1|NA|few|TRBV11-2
CASSPSFGDTEAFF
TGTGCCAGCAGCCCTTCCTTTGGAGACACTGAAGCTTTCTTT
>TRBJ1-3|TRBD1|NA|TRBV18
CASSTTTGAGGNTIYF
TGTGCCAGCTCAACGACGACAGGGGCCGGTGGAAACACCATATATTTT
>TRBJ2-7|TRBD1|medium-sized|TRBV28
CASRQTGSKREQYF
TGTGCCAGCAGGCAGACAGGGTCAAAGCGCGAGCAGTACTTC
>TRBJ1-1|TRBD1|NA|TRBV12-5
CASGLEDRYQGGDTEAFF
TGTGCTAGTGGTTTGGAAGACAGGTACCAGGGGGGGGACACTGAAGCTTTCTTT
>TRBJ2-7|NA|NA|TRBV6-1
CASSEAGAPYEQYF
TGTGCCAGCAGTGAAGCGGGAGCCCCCTACGAGCAGTACTTC
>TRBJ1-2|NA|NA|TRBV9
CASSVGGDYGYTF
TGTGCCAGCAGCGTAGGGGGTGACTATGGCTACACCTTC
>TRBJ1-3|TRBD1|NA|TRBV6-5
CASSPQGHSGNTIYF
TGTGCCAGCAGTCCACAGGGGCACTCTGGAAACACCATATATTTT
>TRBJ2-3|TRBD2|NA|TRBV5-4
CASSDLSALAGGTVTDTQYF
TGTGCCAGCAGCGATCTCTCGGCGCTAGCGGGAGGTACGGTCACAGATACGCAGTATTTT
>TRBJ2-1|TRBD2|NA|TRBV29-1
CSGRLAGEGNEQFF
TGCAGCGGCAGACTAGCGGGAGAGGGGAATGAGCAGTTCTTC
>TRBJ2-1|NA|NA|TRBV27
CASSLWLAWHNEQFF
TGTGCCAGCAGTTTATGGCTAGCTTGGCACAATGAGCAGTTCTTC
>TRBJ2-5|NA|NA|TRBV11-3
CASSLGVDGTQYF
TGTGCCAGCAGCTTAGGGGTAGACGGGACCCAGTACTTC
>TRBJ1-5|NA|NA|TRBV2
CASSPQGGQPQHF
TGTGCCAGCAGCCCGCAGGGCGGTCAGCCCCAGCATTTT
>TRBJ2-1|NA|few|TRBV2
CASSEKRFYNEQFF
TGTGCCAGCAGTGAGAAGCGCTTCTACAATGAGCAGTTCTTC
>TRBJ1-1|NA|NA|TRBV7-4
CASSPQGARNTEAFF
TGTGCCAGCAGCCCTCAAGGGGCGCGGAACACTGAAGCTTTCTTT
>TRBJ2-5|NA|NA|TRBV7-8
CASSLGTVQETQYF
TGTGCCAGCAGCTTAGGGACAGTTCAAGAGACCCAGTACTTC
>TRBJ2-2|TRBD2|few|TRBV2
CASMAGANTGELFF
TGTGCCAGCATGGCGGGAGCGAACACCGGGGAGCTGTTTTTT
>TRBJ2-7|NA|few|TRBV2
CASSAQLASEQYF
TGTGCCAGCAGTGCCCAGCTAGCGAGCGAGCAGTACTTC
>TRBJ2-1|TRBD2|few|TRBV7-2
CASSLSVPGLYNEQFF
TGTGCCAGCAGCTTATCCGTCCCGGGACTATACAATGAGCAGTTCTTC
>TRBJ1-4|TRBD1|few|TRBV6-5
CASSGSDRGQEKLFF
TGTGCCAGCAGTGGGTCGGACAGGGGGCAGGAAAAACTGTTTTTT
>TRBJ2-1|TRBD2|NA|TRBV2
CASSELAGGPGEQFF
TGTGCCAGCAGTGAACTAGCGGGAGGGCCGGGAGAGCAGTTCTTC
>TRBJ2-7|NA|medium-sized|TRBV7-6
CASSYGRTYEQYF
TGTGCCAGCAGCTACGGTAGGACCTACGAGCAGTACTTC
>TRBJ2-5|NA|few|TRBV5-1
CASSWSEETQYF
TGCGCCAGCAGCTGGAGTGAAGAGACCCAGTACTTC
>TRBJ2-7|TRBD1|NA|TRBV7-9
CASSLRQGYEQYF
TGTGCCAGCAGCTTACGACAGGGCTACGAGCAGTACTTC
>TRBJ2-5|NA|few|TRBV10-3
CAISEWQETQYF
TGTGCCATCAGTGAGTGGCAAGAGACCCAGTACTTC
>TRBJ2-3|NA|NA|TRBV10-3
CAIRASTDTQYF
TGTGCCATCAGGGCTAGCACAGATACGCAGTATTTT
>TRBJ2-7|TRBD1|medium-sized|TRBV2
CASSLQGPLSYEQYF
TGTGCCAGCAGTTTACAGGGGCCCCTTTCCTACGAGCAGTACTTC
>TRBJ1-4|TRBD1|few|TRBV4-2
CASSLSGRQGREKLFF
TGTGCCAGCAGCTTATCAGGGAGACAGGGGCGGGAAAAACTGTTTTTT
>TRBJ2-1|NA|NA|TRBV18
CASLFGTVNNEQFF
TGTGCCAGCCTCTTTGGGACGGTGAACAATGAGCAGTTCTTC
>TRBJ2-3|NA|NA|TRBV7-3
CASSPTSGLTDTQYF
TGTGCCAGCAGCCCGACGAGCGGGCTCACAGATACGCAGTATTTT
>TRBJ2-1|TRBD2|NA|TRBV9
CASSVVGTSGYNEQFF
TGTGCCAGCAGCGTAGTTGGGACTAGCGGATACAATGAGCAGTTCTTC
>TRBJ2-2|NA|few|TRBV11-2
CASSLHGPNTGELFF
TGTGCCAGCAGCTTACACGGACCCAACACCGGGGAGCTGTTTTTT